This T cell receptor (beta chain) was documented in a study of cytomegalovirus exposure and HLA in healthy donors. Study as a whole: In a later analysis, the 90 to 150 validation repertoires were reported to have used the same platform as the approximately 670 first-cohort repertoires. Study-wide findings and caveats: In the approximately 130 validation repertoires, a later analysis found that first-cohort TCR clusters tended to co-occur. Using the classifier, cytomegalovirus status was reportedly diagnosed with high specificity and sensitivity.

The validation cohort, a group of over a hundred subjects, included the donors and was separate from the roughly 670-subject first cohort. Worth noting for this clone: Its matching antigen is unknown.

The germline V gene encodes CDR1 SGHRS and CDR2 YFSETQ. The CDR3 is 15 amino acids. Trimming removed 5 bases from V and 5 bases from J, with 17 bases in between. Sequencing used immunoSEQ multiplex PCR; TCRdb keeps in-frame clones, though not all of them. Among 130,000 or so clones listed, 90% were seen once. Sequences were obtained from PBMCs. The chain combines TRBV5-1 with TRBJ2-1, with D perhaps TRBD1 (6 bases). This sequence originates from a woman younger than 45 in good health and CMV-seropositive. In nucleotides, the CDR3 is TGCGCCAGCAGTCCCATTATGGGGGCGGACAATGAGCAGTTCTTC. As protein: CASSPIMGADNEQFF.